The 29 T cell receptor beta chains below were found in one sample sequenced in a study of sequential checkpoint blockade in melanoma. Specified treatment: randomized to nivolumab then ipilimumab (arm A) or the reverse (arm B). Clones were sequenced by immunoSEQ multiplex PCR, and TCRdb holds only the in-frame ones, with some missing. The sample records 15,000 to 20,000 clones, 73% being singletons. Sample: CD8+ T cells sorted from blood (inferred from file names), taken from a patient given nivolumab and ipilimumab in sequence. The receptors were sampled from a human donor with melanoma.

The chain is built from TRBV6-6 and TRBJ2-1; 9 positions match TRBD1. The germline V gene encodes CDR1 MNHNY and CDR2 SVGAGI (reference sequence). Unmatched junction bases numbered 8, after V lost 8 bases and J lost 9 bases. The length of the CDR3 is 13 residues. Here the CDR3 DNA reads TGTGCCAGCGGACCCTGGGGACAGGGTGAGCAGTTCTTC. It encodes CASGPWGQGEQFF.

Details on this clone: Other DNA variants within this sample encode the same CDR3. Here the CDR3 reads CASSVGAGSYEQYF. CDR3 bases: TGTGCCAGCAGCGTTGGAGCGGGGAGCTACGAGCAGTACTTC. The V call is TRBV9, the J call TRBJ2-7, with 7 bases lining up with TRBD2. V lost 2 bases and J lost 3; bases outside the gene matches: 5. The CDR3 covers 14 residues. Germline lookup yields CDR1 SGDLS and CDR2 YYNGEE.

This clone has only a few counts. V gene TRBV4-2 combines with J gene TRBJ1-5, with TRBD1 as a possible D gene (5 bases). CDR1 and CDR2 from the germline V gene are LGHNA and YNFKEQ. The CDR3 contains 17 residues. The V end lost 0 bases, the J end lost 4 bases, and 16 bases lay between the germline ends. CDR3 in DNA: TGTGCCAGCAGCCAAGATCTCGCAGGTAGGGGAAATCAGCCCCAGCATTTT. Translating gives CASSQDLAGRGNQPQHF.

The V gene is TRBV4-2, the J gene TRBJ2-3; 10 positions match TRBD2. Germline V lookup: CDR1 LGHNA, CDR2 YNFKEQ. V shed 0 bases and J 2 bases; nucleotides not matched to a gene: 5. CDR3 length: 17 residues. The CDR3 reads CASSQDWTSGNTDTQYF. As DNA, the CDR3 is TGTGCCAGCAGCCAAGATTGGACTAGCGGAAACACAGATACGCAGTATTTT.

V gene TRBV27 combines with J gene TRBJ1-1; 8 nucleotides line up with TRBD1. Germline trimming cut 3 bases from V and 1 base from J; bases unmatched to any gene: 4. Germline CDR1 reads MNHEY; CDR2 reads SMNVEV (reference sequence). This CDR3 has 15 residues. CDR3 nucleotide sequence: TGTGCCAGCAGTTTGGGAGGGACAGGGAACACTGAAGCTTTCTTT. Translated: CASSLGGTGNTEAFF.

This clone has only one observation. The chain uses TRBV4-1 and TRBJ1-1; weak D call: TRBD1 (6 bases). Per germline, CDR1 MGHRA and CDR2 YSYEKL. The CDR3 is 15 amino acids. Trimming took off 0 bases at V and 5 bases at J, with 13 bases between the two ends. CDR3 residues: CASSQDRSGTTEAFF. In DNA, the CDR3 is TGCGCCAGCAGCCAAGACCGATCCGGGACAACTGAAGCTTTCTTT.

This chain joins TRBV7-9 and TRBJ2-7; 7 bases line up with TRBD1. With 4 bases clipped from V and 0 bases from J, the junction kept 12 bases outside the gene matches. CDR3 length: 17 amino acids. Germline-derived CDR1 and CDR2 are SEHNR and FQNEAQ (reference sequence). The CDR3 DNA is TGTGCCAGCAGCTCAAGTATAGGGGGCGTGAGCTCCTACGAGCAGTACTTC. Residues: CASSSSIGGVSSYEQYF.

The rearrangement uses TRBV7-8 and TRBJ2-5, with TRBD1 matching 11 bases. TRBJ2-7 matches the DNA end more closely, so the J call is doubtful. Germline V lookup: CDR1 SGHVS, CDR2 FQNEAQ. The CDR3 has 15 amino acids. CDR3 coding DNA: TGTGCCAGCAGCTCCGGGGGACAGGGGGCCTACGAGCAGTACTTC. Translation: CASSSGGQGAYEQYF.

The chain links TRBV7-2 to TRBJ2-7; 8 bases align to TRBD1. The junction had 3 bases not matched to a gene; V was cut back by 0 bases and J by 2 bases. The CDR3 consists of 15 residues. Germline V lookup: CDR1 SGHTA, CDR2 FQGNSA. As DNA, the CDR3 is TGTGCCAGCAGCTTAGCAGGACAGGGCCCCTACGAGCAGTACTTC. It codes for CASSLAGQGPYEQYF.

This clone was observed a single time. Other DNA sequences in the same sample also yield this CDR3. Here the CDR3 DNA reads TGCGCCAGCAGCCAAGATGAGGGAGTGGTAAATGAGCAGTTCTTC. It is translated as CASSQDEGVVNEQFF. V and J are TRBV4-3 and TRBJ2-1; D perhaps matches TRBD2 (5 bases). Germline V gives CDR1 LGHNA, CDR2 YSLEER. The CDR3 consists of 15 residues. The V and J ends lost 0 bases and 7 bases respectively, with 13 bases between them.

The rearrangement links TRBV5-1 to TRBJ1-6, with 9 nucleotides matching TRBD1. V trimming: 2 bases; J trimming: 6 bases; junction bases outside the gene matches: 9. Germline values: CDR1 SGHRS, CDR2 YFSETQ. The CDR3 is 17 amino acids. The CDR3 bases are TGCGCCAGCAGCTTTTCCGGGACAGGGAGGGCTAATTCACCCCTCCACTTT. This encodes CASSFSGTGRANSPLHF.

The chain joins TRBV9 to TRBJ2-1; possible D gene TRBD1, 6 bases. Looked up from germline, CDR1 is SGDLS and CDR2 is YYNGEE. Deletions cut 2 bases from V and 7 bases from J, with 22 bases between. CDR3 size: 17 residues. The CDR3 nucleotides read TGTGCCAGCAGCGTCCTCGACAGTTTTGTGGGGGCGAATGAGCAGTTCTTC. Translated, it gives CASSVLDSFVGANEQFF.

The chain recombines TRBV13 with TRBJ2-7; tentative D call: TRBD1 (6 bases). This CDR3 has 14 residues. Trimming removed 4 bases from V and 1 base from J, with 11 bases in between. Germline CDR1 and CDR2: PRHDT and FYEKMQ (reference sequence). The CDR3: CASSSADRSYEQYF. CDR3 nucleotides: TGTGCCAGCAGCTCAGCCGACAGGTCCTACGAGCAGTACTTC.

The chain uses TRBV7-2 and TRBJ2-7, with 8 nucleotides matching TRBD1. Germline trimming cut 1 base from V and 2 bases from J; bases unmatched to any gene: 7. Looked up from germline, CDR1 is SGHTA and CDR2 is FQGNSA. This CDR3 region has 16 residues. The DNA of the CDR3 is TGTGCCAGCAGCTTAGTGGGACAGGCGACACCCTACGAGCAGTACTTC. Translation: CASSLVGQATPYEQYF.

This chain uses TRBV6-5 with TRBJ2-5; TRBD2 matches 7 bases. CDR1 is MNHEY, CDR2 SVGAGI, per germline. J was trimmed by 5 bases and V by 6 bases; bases with no gene match: 9. The CDR3 totals 14 residues. The CDR3 region is CASSHGGTGETQYF. The CDR3 DNA sequence: TGTGCCAGCAGCCACGGGGGGACCGGGGAGACCCAGTACTTC.

The chain recombines TRBV7-3 with TRBJ2-7; TRBD1 matches at 10 bases. This CDR3 is 14 amino acids long. J lost 5 bases, V lost 5 bases, and 6 bases had no gene match. CDR1 is SGHTA, CDR2 FQGTGA, per germline. The CDR3 sequence: CASSPSGTGDEQYF. CDR3 nucleotide sequence: TGTGCCAGCAGCCCATCCGGGACAGGGGACGAGCAGTACTTC.

This chain uses TRBV27 with TRBJ2-1, with 7 nucleotides matching TRBD2. The junction had 9 bases not matched to a gene; V was cut back by 5 bases and J by 8 bases. Germline V gene sequence: CDR1 MNHEY, CDR2 SMNVEV (reference sequence). This CDR3 is 14 amino acids long. For the CDR3, the DNA is TGTGCCAGCAGTCCGAGACTAGCTAGGCATGAGCAGTTCTTC. Its translation: CASSPRLARHEQFF.

The chain joins TRBV6-5 to TRBJ2-5, with TRBD2 identical over 16 bases. Germline V gene data show CDR1 as MNHEY and CDR2 as SVGAGI. V lost 6 bases to trimming and J lost 4 bases; unmatched junction nucleotides: 2. The CDR3 contains 15 residues. The CDR3 reads CASSGTSGGAETQYF. The CDR3 DNA sequence: TGTGCCAGCAGCGGGACTAGCGGGGGGGCAGAGACCCAGTACTTC.

The chain joins TRBV9 to TRBJ1-1; D is perhaps TRBD1 (6 bases). CDR3 length: 12 residues. From germline, CDR1 is SGDLS and CDR2 YYNGEE. V was clipped by 3 bases and J by 8 bases, with 11 bases between them. The CDR3 DNA reads as TGTGCCAGCAGCGACTTAACAGGGGAAGCTTTCTTT. It yields the protein CASSDLTGEAFF.

The chain couples TRBV28 to TRBJ1-1, with 8 bases fitting TRBD1. Per the germline V gene, CDR1 is MDHEN and CDR2 is SYDVKM. The CDR3 spans 14 residues. V was pared by 5 bases and J by 3 bases, with 5 bases of the junction left unmatched. CDR3 in DNA: TGTGCCAGCAGTCTCAGGGGGCGCGACACTGAAGCTTTCTTT. Its protein is CASSLRGRDTEAFF. Drawing the rest from reference TRBV28 and TRBJ1-1, the complete variable domain is DVKVTQSSRYLVKRTGEKVFLECVQDMDHENMFWYRQDPGLGLRLIYFSYDVKMKEKGDIPEGYSVSREKKERFSLILESASTNQTSMYLCASSLRGRDTEAFFGQGTRLTVV.

The chain combines TRBV4-2 with TRBJ2-7, with a possible D match to TRBD2 (5 bases). CDR1 is LGHNA and CDR2 is YNFKEQ in the germline V gene. Trimming removed 0 bases from V and 7 bases from J, with 16 bases in between. The CDR3 has 15 amino acids. The CDR3, as DNA: TGTGCCAGCAGCCAAGATGGGGAGCCCTCGGAAGAGCAGTACTTC. It yields the protein CASSQDGEPSEEQYF.

V is TRBV6-5 and J is TRBJ2-7, with D perhaps matching TRBD1 (6 bases). V lost 7 bases and J lost 3, with 19 bases in between. Germline assignment: CDR1 MNHEY and CDR2 SVGAGI. CDR3 length: 15 residues. The CDR3 nucleotides are TGTGCCAGCACCTCCGGTGACAGGAGAAACTACGAGCAGTACTTC. Protein sequence: CASTSGDRRNYEQYF.

This chain uses TRBV28 with TRBJ2-4; possibly TRBD2 for D (6 bases). Germline V lookup: CDR1 MDHEN, CDR2 SYDVKM. The CDR3 runs to 18 residues. The V end lost 2 bases, the J end lost 5 bases, and 22 bases lay between the germline ends. The CDR3 region is CASSLGGLGRRLENIQYF. In DNA, the CDR3 is TGTGCCAGCAGTTTAGGCGGGCTAGGGAGGAGGTTAGAAAACATTCAGTACTTC.

The V and J genes are TRBV19 and TRBJ1-5; a weak D match, TRBD1 (5 bases). The germline V gene encodes CDR1 LNHDA and CDR2 SQIVND (reference sequence). The V gene lost 5 bases and the J gene lost 6 bases, with 11 bases spanning the gap. CDR3 length: 13 residues. The CDR3 loop reads CASSDSFAQPQHF. CDR3 DNA: TGTGCCAGTAGTGACAGTTTCGCTCAGCCCCAGCATTTT.

The gene calls are TRBV11-2 and TRBJ2-7; TRBD1 agrees at 8 bases. V shed 1 base, J shed 6 bases, and the junction held 5 bases outside the gene matches. This CDR3 has 14 residues. Germline CDR1 SGHAT, CDR2 FQNNGV. Here the CDR3 reads CASSLGTGLPEQYF. For the CDR3, the DNA is TGTGCCAGCAGCTTAGGGACAGGGCTTCCCGAGCAGTACTTC.

This chain uses TRBV4-1 with TRBJ1-5; 10 bases agree with TRBD1. Trimming cost V 4 bases and J 5 bases; bases outside gene matches: 5. This CDR3 contains 15 residues. The germline V gene encodes CDR1 MGHRA and CDR2 YSYEKL. CDR3 in DNA: TGCGCCAGCAGCCTTCGACAGGGGGCAGATCAGCCCCAGCATTTT. Translation gives CASSLRQGADQPQHF.

V usage is TRBV2 and J usage is TRBJ2-7; TRBD1 aligns across 7 bases. J was trimmed by 1 base and V by 7 bases; bases with no gene match: 4. CDR3 length equals 13 residues. Germline values: CDR1 SNHLY, CDR2 FYNNEI. DNA for the CDR3: TGTGCCAGCACCCTGACAGGGTCCTACGAGCAGTACTTC. Protein sequence: CASTLTGSYEQYF. Full variable domain (missing parts from reference TRBV2 and TRBJ2-7): EPEVTQTPSHQVTQMGQEVILRCVPISNHLYFYWYRQILGQKVEFLVSFYNNEISEKSEIFDDQFSVERPDGSNFTLKIRSTKLEDSAMYFCASTLTGSYEQYFGPGTRLTVT.

The chain recombines TRBV9 with TRBJ2-7; D uncertain. Germline V gives CDR1 SGDLS, CDR2 YYNGEE. V lost 0 bases and J lost 3, with 10 bases in between. CDR3 length: 14 residues. This CDR3 reads CASSVDSAYYEQYF. The CDR3 bases are TGTGCCAGCAGCGTAGACTCCGCTTACTACGAGCAGTACTTC. The complete variable domain, with remaining parts taken from reference TRBV9 and TRBJ2-7, reads DSGVTQTPKHLITATGQRVTLRCSPRSGDLSVYWYQQSLDQGLQFLIQYYNGEERAKGNILERFSAQQFPDLHSELNLSSLELGDSALYFCASSVDSAYYEQYFGPGTRLTVT.

This chain uses TRBV28 with TRBJ2-7; the match to TRBD1 covers 9 bases. The CDR3 totals 15 residues. J lost 5 bases, V lost 4 bases, and 9 bases had no gene match. Germline V gene lookup returns CDR1 MDHEN and CDR2 SYDVKM. CDR3 protein: CASSSLGTGINEQYF. Here the CDR3 DNA reads TGTGCCAGCAGTTCCTTAGGGACAGGGATAAACGAGCAGTACTTC.